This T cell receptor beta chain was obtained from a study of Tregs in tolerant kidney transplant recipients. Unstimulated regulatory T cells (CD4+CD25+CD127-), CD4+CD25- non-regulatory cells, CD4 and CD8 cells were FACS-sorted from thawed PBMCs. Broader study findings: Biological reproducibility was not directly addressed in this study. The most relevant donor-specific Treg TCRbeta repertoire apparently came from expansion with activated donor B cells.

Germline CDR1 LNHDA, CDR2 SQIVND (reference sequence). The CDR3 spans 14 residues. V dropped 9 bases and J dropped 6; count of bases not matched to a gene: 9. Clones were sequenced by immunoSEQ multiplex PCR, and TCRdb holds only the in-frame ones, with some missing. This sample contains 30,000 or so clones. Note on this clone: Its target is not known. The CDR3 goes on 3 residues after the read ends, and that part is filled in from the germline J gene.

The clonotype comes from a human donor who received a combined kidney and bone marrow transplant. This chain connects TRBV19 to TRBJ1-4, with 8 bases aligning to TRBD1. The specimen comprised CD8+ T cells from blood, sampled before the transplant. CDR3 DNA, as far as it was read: TGTGCCAGCCGACCGTGGACAGGGTATGAAAAA. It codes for CASRPWTGYEK. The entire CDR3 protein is CASRPWTGYEKLFF.